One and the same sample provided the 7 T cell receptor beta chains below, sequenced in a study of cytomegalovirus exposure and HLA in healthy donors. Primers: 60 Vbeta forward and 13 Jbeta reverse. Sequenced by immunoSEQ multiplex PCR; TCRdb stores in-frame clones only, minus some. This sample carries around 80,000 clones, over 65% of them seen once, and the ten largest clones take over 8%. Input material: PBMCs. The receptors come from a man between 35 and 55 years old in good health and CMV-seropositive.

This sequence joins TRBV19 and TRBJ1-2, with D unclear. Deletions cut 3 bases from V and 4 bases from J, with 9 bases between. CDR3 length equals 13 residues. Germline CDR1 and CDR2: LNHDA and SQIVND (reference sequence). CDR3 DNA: TGTGCCAGTAGTATGACACAGAGCTATGGCTACACCTTC. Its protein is CASSMTQSYGYTF.

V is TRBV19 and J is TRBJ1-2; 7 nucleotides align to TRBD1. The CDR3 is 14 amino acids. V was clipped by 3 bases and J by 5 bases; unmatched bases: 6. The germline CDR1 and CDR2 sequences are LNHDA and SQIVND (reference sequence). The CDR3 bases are TGTGCCAGTAGTATTACCGACAGGGAGTATGGCTACACCTTC. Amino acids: CASSITDREYGYTF. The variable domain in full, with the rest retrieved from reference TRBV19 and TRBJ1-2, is DGGITQSPKYLFRKEGQNVTLSCEQNLNHDAMYWYRQDPGQGLRLIYYSQIVNDFQKGDIAEGYSVSREKKESFPLTVTSAQKNPTAFYLCASSITDREYGYTFGSGTRLTVV.

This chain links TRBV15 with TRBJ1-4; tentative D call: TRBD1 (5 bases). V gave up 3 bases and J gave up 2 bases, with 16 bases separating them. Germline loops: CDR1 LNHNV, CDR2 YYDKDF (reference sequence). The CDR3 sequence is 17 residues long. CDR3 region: CATSSAAGEWTNEKLFF. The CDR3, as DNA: TGTGCCACCAGCAGCGCGGCGGGGGAATGGACTAATGAAAAACTGTTTTTT. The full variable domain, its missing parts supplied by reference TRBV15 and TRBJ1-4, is DAMVIQNPRYQVTQFGKPVTLSCSQTLNHNVMYWYQQKSSQAPKLLFHYYDKDFNNEADTPDNFQSRRPNTSFCFLDIRSPGLGDTAMYLCATSSAAGEWTNEKLFFGSGTQLSVL.

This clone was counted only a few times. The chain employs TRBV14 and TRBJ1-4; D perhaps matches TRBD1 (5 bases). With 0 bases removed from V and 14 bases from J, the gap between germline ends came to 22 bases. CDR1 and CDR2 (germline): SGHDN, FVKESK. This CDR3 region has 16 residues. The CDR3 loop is CASSQEAGRAVRKLFF. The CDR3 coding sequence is TGTGCCAGCAGCCAAGAAGCCGGCAGGGCGGTTCGTAAGCTGTTTTTT.

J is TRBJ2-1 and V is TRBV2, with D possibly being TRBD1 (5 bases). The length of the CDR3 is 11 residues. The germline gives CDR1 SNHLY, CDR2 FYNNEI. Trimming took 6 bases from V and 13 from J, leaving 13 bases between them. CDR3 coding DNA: TGTGCCAGCAGCGGATCAGGGTCACAGTTCTTC. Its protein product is CASSGSGSQFF.

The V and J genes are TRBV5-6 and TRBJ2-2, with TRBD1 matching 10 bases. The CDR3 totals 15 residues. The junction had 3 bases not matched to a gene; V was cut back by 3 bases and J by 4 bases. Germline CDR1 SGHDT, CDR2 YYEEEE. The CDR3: CASSSGTGATGELFF. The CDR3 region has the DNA TGTGCCAGCAGCTCGGGGACAGGGGCCACCGGGGAGCTGTTTTTT.

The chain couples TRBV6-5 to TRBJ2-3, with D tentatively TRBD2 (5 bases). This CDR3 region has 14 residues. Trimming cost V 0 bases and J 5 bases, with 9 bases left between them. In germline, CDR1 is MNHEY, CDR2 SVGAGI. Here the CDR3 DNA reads TGTGCCAGCAGTTACTCCCTTGCGGGAGATACGCAGTATTTT. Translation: CASSYSLAGDTQYF.